Below, 5 T cell receptor beta chains from the same sample are listed, as sequenced in a study of identical twins. Each CDR3 protein is one row after TCRdb ran MiXCR on the 5' RACE reads. The table shows 200,000 or so distinct CDR3 sequences, with around 6.8% occurring only once. This sample also appeared in a second study, on yellow fever vaccine responses in identical twins.

The sequencing sample was made of memory (CD45RO+) T cells sorted from blood. These receptors came from a woman under 30 in good health.

This clonotype was observed many times. The V gene is TRBV3-1, the J gene TRBJ1-1; TRBD1 is a possible D gene (5 bases). V dropped 4 bases and J dropped 11 bases, with 17 bases sitting between them. This CDR3 spans 13 amino acids. Germline V lookup: CDR1 LGHDT, CDR2 YNNKEL (reference sequence). CDR3 loop: CASSPTGGSEAFF. CDR3 bases: TGTGCCAGCAGCCCGACCGGGGGTTCGGAGGCTTTCTTT.

Ten or more counts support this clonotype. This chain connects TRBV7-2 to TRBJ2-3; 10 positions agree with TRBD2. The germline V gene encodes CDR1 SGHTA and CDR2 FQGNSA. Germline trimming cut 5 bases from V and 6 bases from J; bases unmatched to any gene: 11. This CDR3 has 16 residues. This chain's CDR3 is CASSQTSSGRFDTQYF. Here the CDR3 DNA reads TGTGCCAGCAGCCAAACCTCTAGCGGGAGATTCGATACGCAGTATTTT.

This clonotype was seen many times. The chain employs TRBV20-1 and TRBJ1-5; unclear D gene. CDR3 length equals 13 residues. CDR1 is DFQATT, CDR2 SNEGSKA, per germline (reference sequence). V shed 0 bases and J shed 7 bases, with 10 bases lying between them. CDR3 protein: CSAREIGKQPQHF. CDR3 nucleotide sequence: TGCAGTGCTAGAGAGATTGGTAAACAGCCCCAGCATTTT.

This clonotype was seen many times. This chain uses TRBV5-1 with TRBJ2-3; D gene uncertain. The germline V and J ends were trimmed by 3 bases and 0 bases, with 14 bases remaining between them. CDR1 is SGHRS, CDR2 YFSETQ, per germline. The CDR3 has 16 residues. CDR3 in amino acids: CASSSSVTRSTDTQYF. The CDR3 region has the DNA TGCGCCAGCAGCTCCTCTGTGACACGTAGCACAGATACGCAGTATTTT.

The chain has TRBV5-6 and TRBJ2-5; TRBD1 matches at 7 bases. This CDR3 spans 16 amino acids. CDR1 SGHDT and CDR2 YYEEEE come from the germline V gene. V lost 0 bases to trimming and J lost 1 base; unmatched junction nucleotides: 6. CDR3 sequence: CASSLASSGGQETQYF. The DNA of the CDR3 is TGTGCCAGCAGCTTGGCCTCGTCAGGGGGCCAAGAGACCCAGTACTTC.